Presented here are 19 T cell receptor beta chains from one specimen sequenced in a study of blood T cell repertoires in COVID-19. TCRdb's copy holds only in-frame clones and misses some; the assay was immunoSEQ multiplex PCR. The sample holds tens of thousands of clones; approximately 85% are singletons and the top ten take 12%. Material: peripheral blood. All receptors come from a human donor in a cohort sampled during active COVID-19.

The chain joins TRBV5-1 to TRBJ2-2, with 7 bases that match TRBD1. The V segment lost 4 bases and the J segment 1 base; nucleotides outside the gene matches: 4. The CDR3 has 15 amino acids. Germline CDR1 reads SGHRS; CDR2 reads YFSETQ. The CDR3 bases are TGCGCCAGCAGCGTGAGGACAGGGAACACCGGGGAGCTGTTTTTT. Translated: CASSVRTGNTGELFF.

The chain joins TRBV18 to TRBJ1-4; TRBD1 agrees at 9 bases. The CDR3 length is 16 residues. V trimming: 2 bases; J trimming: 2 bases; junction bases outside the gene matches: 3. The germline V gene has CDR1 KGHSH and CDR2 LQKENI. In DNA, the CDR3 is TGTGCCAGCTCACCAGGACAGGGGAGGACTAATGAAAAACTGTTTTTT. Translated: CASSPGQGRTNEKLFF.

In DNA, the CDR3 is TGTGCCATCAGTTCGGGACAGGGGTACACTGAAGCTTTCTTT. Amino acids: CAISSGQGYTEAFF. The gene calls are TRBV10-3 and TRBJ1-1, with 10 positions matching TRBD1. CDR1 and CDR2 (germline): ENHRY, SYGVKD. The CDR3 runs to 14 residues. Unmatched junction bases numbered 3, after V lost 5 bases and J lost 3 bases.

CDR3 sequence (DNA): TGTGCCATCAGTGAAGGGAGAGGGAACACTGAAGCTTTCTTT. Encoded protein: CAISEGRGNTEAFF. The gene calls are TRBV10-3 and TRBJ1-1; no reliable D call. Germline CDR1 and CDR2: ENHRY and SYGVKD. CDR3 length: 14 residues. V was pared by 3 bases and J by 1 base, with 9 bases between.

CDR3 region: CASSLRPTDYEQYF. The CDR3, as DNA: TGTGCCAGCAGCCTACGCCCCACGGACTACGAGCAGTACTTC. This rearrangement joins TRBV7-2 to TRBJ2-5; D gene unclear. The end of the DNA aligns better with TRBJ2-7, so the J call may be wrong. The CDR3 consists of 14 residues. Per germline, CDR1 SGHTA and CDR2 FQGNSA.

The J gene is TRBJ2-7, the V gene TRBV5-6; a possible D gene is TRBD1 (5 bases). Germline V CDR1 and CDR2: SGHDT, YYEEEE. V was cut by 0 bases and J by 3 bases, with 10 bases left in between. This CDR3 is built from 14 residues. The CDR3 nucleotides read TGTGCCAGCAGCTTGGGACAGTATTTCTACGAGCAGTACTTC. It encodes CASSLGQYFYEQYF.

The chain employs TRBV3-1 (or the pseudogene TRBV3-2) and TRBJ2-2; a possible D gene is TRBD1 (6 bases). The germline CDR1 and CDR2 sequences are LGHDT and YNNKEL (reference sequence). V was clipped by 0 bases and J by 6 bases, with 11 bases between them. The CDR3 extends over 15 amino acids. The CDR3 sequence: CASSQEWGLPGELFF. CDR3 nucleotides: TGTGCCAGCAGCCAAGAGTGGGGGCTGCCCGGGGAGCTGTTTTTT.

The table lists this clone with a count of one. The chain joins TRBV5-1 to TRBJ2-1; D is perhaps TRBD1 (6 bases). V lost 2 bases to trimming and J lost 4 bases, with 7 bases between them. The CDR3 has 13 residues. CDR1 is SGHRS, CDR2 YFSETQ, per germline. The CDR3 nucleotides are TGCGCCAGCAGCTTCCAGGGGTACAATGAGCAGTTCTTC. This gives the protein CASSFQGYNEQFF.

CDR3 sequence (DNA): TGTGCCAGCAACAAACTAGCGGGGGGTCAGGAGACCCAGTACTTC. Translated: CASNKLAGGQETQYF. V and J are TRBV7-9 and TRBJ2-5, with TRBD2 matching 12 bases. V gave up 7 bases and J gave up 5 bases; unmatched junction bases: 8. Germline lookup yields CDR1 SEHNR and CDR2 FQNEAQ (reference sequence). The CDR3 contains 15 residues.

J is TRBJ2-1 and V is TRBV6-2 or TRBV6-3; weak D call: TRBD2 (6 bases). Germline assignment: CDR1 MNHEY and CDR2 SVGEGT. The length of the CDR3 is 14 residues. With 2 bases removed from V and 5 bases from J, the gap between germline ends came to 10 bases. CDR3 loop: CASSYRGTNNEQFF. The DNA for the CDR3 is TGTGCCAGCAGTTACCGGGGGACCAACAATGAGCAGTTCTTC.

The chain couples TRBV5-4 to TRBJ2-5; the match to TRBD2 covers 9 bases. CDR1 is SGHNT, CDR2 YYREEE, per germline (reference sequence). V lost 4 bases, J lost 4 bases, and 11 bases stayed unmatched. CDR3 length: 16 amino acids. The CDR3 DNA reads as TGTGCCAGCAGCGGCGGGGCGGGGGGGCAATTAGAGACCCAGTACTTC. Translated: CASSGGAGGQLETQYF.

The CDR3 loop reads CASFPGQGQETQYF. The CDR3 DNA is TGCGCCAGCTTCCCGGGACAGGGCCAAGAGACCCAGTACTTC. The chain joins TRBV5-1 to TRBJ2-5, with 9 bases lining up with TRBD1. The CDR3 is 14 residues long. Trimming at V came to 7 bases and at J to 1 base, leaving 5 bases not matched to a gene. Germline CDR1 reads SGHRS; CDR2 reads YFSETQ.

V gene TRBV5-1 combines with J gene TRBJ1-1; 8 positions agree with TRBD1. The CDR3 extends over 15 amino acids. V dropped 4 bases and J dropped 4; count of bases not matched to a gene: 9. Germline V CDR1 and CDR2: SGHRS, YFSETQ. The CDR3 spells CASSPGQGGVTEAFF. CDR3 coding DNA: TGCGCCAGCAGCCCTGGACAGGGAGGGGTCACTGAAGCTTTCTTT.

This chain joins TRBV4-1 and TRBJ2-3; TRBD2 matches at 13 bases. Germline V gene lookup returns CDR1 MGHRA and CDR2 YSYEKL. V was clipped by 1 base and J by 2 bases; unmatched bases: 6. This CDR3 is 18 amino acids long. The CDR3 here is CASSQVLTSGGNTDTQYF. As DNA, the CDR3 is TGCGCCAGCAGCCAAGTTCTGACTAGCGGGGGGAACACAGATACGCAGTATTTT.

V and J are TRBV5-1 and TRBJ2-7, with 13 bases identical to TRBD2. The ends lost 4 bases at V and 7 bases at J; junction bases unmatched: 11. CDR1 and CDR2 from the germline V gene are SGHRS and YFSETQ. This CDR3 region has 16 residues. CDR3 loop: CASSQGLAGVLGEQYF. The CDR3 DNA follows: TGCGCCAGCAGCCAAGGACTAGCGGGGGTCCTTGGGGAGCAGTACTTC.

The chain recombines TRBV7-2 with TRBJ1-2; 9 nucleotides align to TRBD1. The V gene end was trimmed by 1 base and the J gene end by 7 bases; junction bases not matched to a gene: 1. The CDR3 has 13 residues. Per the germline V gene, CDR1 is SGHTA and CDR2 is FQGNSA. This CDR3 is CASSLEDRGGYTF. CDR3 in DNA: TGTGCCAGCAGCTTAGAGGACAGGGGTGGCTACACCTTC.

The chain has TRBV7-2 and TRBJ2-7; D call uncertain. The CDR3 is 13 residues long. V was cut by 0 bases and J by 3 bases, with 6 bases left in between. CDR1 is SGHTA and CDR2 is FQGNSA in the germline V gene. The CDR3 loop is CASSLASVYEQYF. CDR3 sequence (DNA): TGTGCCAGCAGCTTAGCCAGCGTCTACGAGCAGTACTTC.

The J gene is TRBJ2-2, the V gene TRBV4-3; D gene uncertain. Trimming shortened V by 0 bases and J by 4 bases, and 12 bases separated the two germline ends. The germline V gene has CDR1 LGHNA and CDR2 YSLEER. The CDR3 has 16 residues. The CDR3 region has the DNA TGCGCCAGCAGCCAAGATCGGTCACAGTTCACCGGGGAGCTGTTTTTT. This sequence encodes CASSQDRSQFTGELFF.

The chain couples TRBV6-5 to TRBJ2-6, with D perhaps matching TRBD1 (5 bases). With 8 bases removed from V and 4 bases from J, the gap between germline ends came to 15 bases. CDR1 and CDR2 from the germline V gene are MNHEY and SVGAGI. The CDR3 spans 15 residues. The CDR3 protein is CASGLQGPGANVLTF. The CDR3 region has the DNA TGTGCCAGCGGCCTTCAGGGTCCCGGGGCCAACGTCCTGACTTTC.